This section outlines one TCR beta chain sequence together with its context. Its antigen is still unknown. These data belong to a study of T cells in Graves' hyperthyroidism and ophthalmopathy. Using RNA transcripts as the source, TCR beta CDR3 regions were amplified. The HTBI set primed first-round TCR CDR3 RT-PCR. In TCRdb, the multiplex PCR reads were re-called with MiXCR into one record per CDR3 protein. The sample shows more than 550,000 distinct CDR3 sequences, around a sixth of them seen only once. V was clipped by 5 bases and J by 6 bases; unmatched bases: 5. The CDR3 contains 15 residues. Per germline, CDR1 MNHEY and CDR2 SVGEGT. General study findings and limits: Ophthalmopathy stood apart from stable hyperthyroidism in a 13 V-J model. The blood repertoire included most of the expanded thyroid clonotypes above 0.001.

The blood specimen was taken at initial hyperthyroidism diagnosis, before any ophthalmopathy symptoms. The authors obtained PBMCs from around 11 ml of fresh peripheral blood. This clonotype originated in a woman in her forties or fifties with Graves' hyperthyroidism that later progressed to Graves' ophthalmopathy. The sample consisted of blood. V usage is TRBV6-2 or TRBV6-3 and J usage is TRBJ2-2; 11 bases are shared with TRBD1. In DNA, the CDR3 is TGTGCCAGCAGTCCCCGGGACAGGGGGTCCGGGGAGCTGTTTTTT. This gives the protein CASSPRDRGSGELFF.